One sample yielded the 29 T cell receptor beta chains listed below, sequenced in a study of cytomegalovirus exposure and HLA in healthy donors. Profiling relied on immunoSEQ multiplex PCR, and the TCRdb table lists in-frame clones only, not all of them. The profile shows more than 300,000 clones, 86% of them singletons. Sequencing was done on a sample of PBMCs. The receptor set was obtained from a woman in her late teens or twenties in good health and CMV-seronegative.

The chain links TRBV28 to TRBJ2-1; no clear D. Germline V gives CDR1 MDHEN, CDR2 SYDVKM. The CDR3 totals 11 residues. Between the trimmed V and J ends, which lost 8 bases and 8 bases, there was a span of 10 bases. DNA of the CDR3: TGTGCCAGCGCGCGGATAGATGAGCAGTTCTTC. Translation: CASARIDEQFF.

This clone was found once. CDR3 nucleotide sequence: TGCGCCAGCAGCTTGAGTCCCCCAACAGGGGCCAGCACTTCCTACGAGCAGTACTTC. Encoded protein: CASSLSPPTGASTSYEQYF. The chain links TRBV5-1 to TRBJ2-7; 7 nucleotides agree with TRBD1. Germline values: CDR1 SGHRS, CDR2 YFSETQ. With 1 base clipped from V and 1 base from J, the junction kept 17 bases outside the gene matches. The CDR3 sequence is 19 residues long.

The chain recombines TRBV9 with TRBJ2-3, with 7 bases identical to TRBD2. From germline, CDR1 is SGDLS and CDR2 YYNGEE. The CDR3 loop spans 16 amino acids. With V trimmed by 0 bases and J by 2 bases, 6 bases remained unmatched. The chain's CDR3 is CASSVGSSGFTDTQYF. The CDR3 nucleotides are TGTGCCAGCAGCGTAGGCTCTAGCGGATTCACAGATACGCAGTATTTT.

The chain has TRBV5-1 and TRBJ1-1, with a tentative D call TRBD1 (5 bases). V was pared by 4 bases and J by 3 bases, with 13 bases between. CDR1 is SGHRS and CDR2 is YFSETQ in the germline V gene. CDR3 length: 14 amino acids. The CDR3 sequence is CASSAQVGHTEAFF. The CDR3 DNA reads TGCGCCAGCAGCGCCCAAGTGGGGCACACTGAAGCTTTCTTT. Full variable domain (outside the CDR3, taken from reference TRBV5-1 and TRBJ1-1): KAGVTQTPRYLIKTRGQQVTLSCSPISGHRSVSWYQQTPGQGLQFLFEYFSETQRNKGNFPGRFSGRQFSNSRSEMNVSTLELGDSALYLCASSAQVGHTEAFFGQGTRLTVV.

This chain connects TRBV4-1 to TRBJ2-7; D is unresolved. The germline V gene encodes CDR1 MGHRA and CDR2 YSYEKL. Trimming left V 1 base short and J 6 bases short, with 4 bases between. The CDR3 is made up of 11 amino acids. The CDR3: CASSQGPEQYF. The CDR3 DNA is TGCGCCAGCAGCCAAGGGCCCGAGCAGTACTTC.

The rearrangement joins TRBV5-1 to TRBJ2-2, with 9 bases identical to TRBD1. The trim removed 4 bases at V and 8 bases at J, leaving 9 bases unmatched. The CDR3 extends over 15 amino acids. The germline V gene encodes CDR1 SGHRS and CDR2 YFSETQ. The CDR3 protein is CASSPKGQGVGELFF. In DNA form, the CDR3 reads TGCGCCAGCAGCCCTAAGGGACAGGGAGTAGGGGAGCTGTTTTTT.

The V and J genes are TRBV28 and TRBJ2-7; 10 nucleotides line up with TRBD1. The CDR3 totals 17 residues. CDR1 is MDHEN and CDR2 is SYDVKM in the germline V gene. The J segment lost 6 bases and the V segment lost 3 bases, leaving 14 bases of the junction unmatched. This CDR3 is CASSFVIWGTGDVEQYF. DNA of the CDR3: TGTGCCAGCAGTTTTGTGATTTGGGGGACAGGGGATGTCGAGCAGTACTTC.

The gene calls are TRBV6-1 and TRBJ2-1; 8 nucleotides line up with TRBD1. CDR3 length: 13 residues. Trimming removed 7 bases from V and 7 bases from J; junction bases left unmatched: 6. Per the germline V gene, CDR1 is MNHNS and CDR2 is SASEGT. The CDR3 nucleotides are TGTGCCAGCATCGACAGGGGTGGGAATGAGCAGTTCTTC. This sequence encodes CASIDRGGNEQFF.

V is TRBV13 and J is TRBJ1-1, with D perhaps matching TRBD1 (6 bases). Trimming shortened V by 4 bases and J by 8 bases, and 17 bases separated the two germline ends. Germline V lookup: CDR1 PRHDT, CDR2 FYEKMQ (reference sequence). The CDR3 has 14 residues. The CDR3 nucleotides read TGTGCCAGCAGCTACCGCTCAAGGCAGGGGGAAGCTTTCTTT. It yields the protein CASSYRSRQGEAFF.

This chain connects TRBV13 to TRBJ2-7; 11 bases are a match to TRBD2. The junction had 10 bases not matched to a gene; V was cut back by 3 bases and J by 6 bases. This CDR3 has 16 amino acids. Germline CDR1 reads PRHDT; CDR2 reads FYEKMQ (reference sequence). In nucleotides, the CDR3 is TGTGCCAGCAGCTTGGGCGTTAGCGGGGGGGCCGGCGAGCAGTACTTC. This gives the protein CASSLGVSGGAGEQYF.

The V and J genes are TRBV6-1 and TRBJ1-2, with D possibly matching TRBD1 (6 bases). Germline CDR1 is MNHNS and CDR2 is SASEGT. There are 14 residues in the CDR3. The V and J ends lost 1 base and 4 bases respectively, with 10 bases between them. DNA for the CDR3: TGTGCCAGCAGTGAAGAGAGGGACACCTATGGCTACACCTTC. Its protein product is CASSEERDTYGYTF.

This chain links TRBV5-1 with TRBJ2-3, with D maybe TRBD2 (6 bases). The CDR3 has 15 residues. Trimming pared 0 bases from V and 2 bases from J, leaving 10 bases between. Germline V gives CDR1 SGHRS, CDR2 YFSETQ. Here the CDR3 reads CASSLAIAVTDTQYF. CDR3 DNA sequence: TGCGCCAGCAGCTTGGCCATAGCGGTCACAGATACGCAGTATTTT. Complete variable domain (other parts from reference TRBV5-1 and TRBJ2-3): KAGVTQTPRYLIKTRGQQVTLSCSPISGHRSVSWYQQTPGQGLQFLFEYFSETQRNKGNFPGRFSGRQFSNSRSEMNVSTLELGDSALYLCASSLAIAVTDTQYFGPGTRLTVL.

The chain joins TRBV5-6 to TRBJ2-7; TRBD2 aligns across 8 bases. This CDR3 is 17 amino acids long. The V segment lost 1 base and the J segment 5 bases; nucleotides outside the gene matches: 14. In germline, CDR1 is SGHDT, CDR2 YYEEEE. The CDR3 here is CASSLYSSGRRGNEQYF. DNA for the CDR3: TGTGCCAGCAGCTTGTATTCTAGCGGGCGCCGGGGGAACGAGCAGTACTTC.

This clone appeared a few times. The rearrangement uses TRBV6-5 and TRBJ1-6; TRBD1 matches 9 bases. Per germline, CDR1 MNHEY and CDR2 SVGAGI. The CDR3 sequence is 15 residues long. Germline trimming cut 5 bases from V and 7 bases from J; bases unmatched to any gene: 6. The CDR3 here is CASSPTGGRNSPLHF. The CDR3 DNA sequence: TGTGCCAGCAGTCCCACAGGGGGCCGCAATTCACCCCTCCACTTT.

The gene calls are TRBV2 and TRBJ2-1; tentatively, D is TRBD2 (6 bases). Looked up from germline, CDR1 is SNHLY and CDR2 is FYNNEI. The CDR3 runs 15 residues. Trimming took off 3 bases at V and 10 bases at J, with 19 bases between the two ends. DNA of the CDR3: TGTGCCAGCAGTGACGGGACTCTCCGGGAACCCGAGCAGTTCTTC. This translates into CASSDGTLREPEQFF.

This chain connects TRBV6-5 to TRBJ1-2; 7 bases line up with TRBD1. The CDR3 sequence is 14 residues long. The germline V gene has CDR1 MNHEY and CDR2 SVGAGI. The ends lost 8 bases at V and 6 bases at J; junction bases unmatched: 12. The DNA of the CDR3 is TGTGCCAGCGGCTCCGGGAGGGGGCTCGATGGCTACACCTTC. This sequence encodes CASGSGRGLDGYTF.

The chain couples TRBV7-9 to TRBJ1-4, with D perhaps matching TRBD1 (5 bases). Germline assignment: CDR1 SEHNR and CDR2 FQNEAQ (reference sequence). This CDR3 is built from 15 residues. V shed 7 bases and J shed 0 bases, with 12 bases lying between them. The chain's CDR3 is CASTPEGATNEKLFF. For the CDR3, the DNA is TGTGCCAGCACTCCGGAAGGGGCAACTAATGAAAAACTGTTTTTT.

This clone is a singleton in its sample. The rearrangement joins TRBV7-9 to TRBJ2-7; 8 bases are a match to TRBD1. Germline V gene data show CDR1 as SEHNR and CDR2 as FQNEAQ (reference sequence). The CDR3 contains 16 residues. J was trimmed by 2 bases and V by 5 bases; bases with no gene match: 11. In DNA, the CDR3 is TGTGCCAGCAGCCCACACAGGGGGAGAGGGACCTACGAGCAGTACTTC. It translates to CASSPHRGRGTYEQYF.

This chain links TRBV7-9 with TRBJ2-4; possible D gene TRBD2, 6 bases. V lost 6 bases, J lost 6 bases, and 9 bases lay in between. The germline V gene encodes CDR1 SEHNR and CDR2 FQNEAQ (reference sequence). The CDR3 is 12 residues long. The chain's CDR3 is CASSPGGNIQYF. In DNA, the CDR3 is TGTGCCAGCAGTCCCGGGGGAAACATTCAGTACTTC.

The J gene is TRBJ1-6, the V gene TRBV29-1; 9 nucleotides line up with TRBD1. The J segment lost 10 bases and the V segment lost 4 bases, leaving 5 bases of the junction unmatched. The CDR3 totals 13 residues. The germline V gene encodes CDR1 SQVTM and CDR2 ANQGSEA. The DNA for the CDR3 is TGCAGCGTTGGACAGGGGGATGGCTCACCCCTCCACTTT. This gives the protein CSVGQGDGSPLHF. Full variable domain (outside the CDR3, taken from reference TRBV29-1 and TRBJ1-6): SAVISQKPSRDICQRGTSLTIQCQVDSQVTMMFWYRQQPGQSLTLIATANQGSEATYESGFVIDKFPISRPNLTFSTLTVSNMSPEDSSIYLCSVGQGDGSPLHFGNGTRLTVT.

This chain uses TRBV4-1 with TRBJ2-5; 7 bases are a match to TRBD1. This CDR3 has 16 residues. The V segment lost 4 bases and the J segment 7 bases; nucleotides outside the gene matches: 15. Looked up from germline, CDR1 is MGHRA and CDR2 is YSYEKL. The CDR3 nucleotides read TGCGCCAGCAGCCTTACTCCAAACAGGGGCCGGGGGACCCAGTACTTC. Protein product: CASSLTPNRGRGTQYF.

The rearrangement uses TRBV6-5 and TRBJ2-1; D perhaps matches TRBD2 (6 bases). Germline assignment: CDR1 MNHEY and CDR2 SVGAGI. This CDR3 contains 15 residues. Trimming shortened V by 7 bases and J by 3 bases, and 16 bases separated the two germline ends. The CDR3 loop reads CASTPQRAGYNEQFF. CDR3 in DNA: TGTGCCAGCACCCCCCAGCGGGCGGGCTACAATGAGCAGTTCTTC.

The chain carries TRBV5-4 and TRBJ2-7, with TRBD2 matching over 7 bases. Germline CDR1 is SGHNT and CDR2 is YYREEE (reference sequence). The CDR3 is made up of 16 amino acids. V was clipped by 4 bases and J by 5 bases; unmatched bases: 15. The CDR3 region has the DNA TGTGCCAGCAGCCCGGAGGGAGGGCAGGGTGGCGACGAGCAGTACTTC. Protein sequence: CASSPEGGQGGDEQYF.

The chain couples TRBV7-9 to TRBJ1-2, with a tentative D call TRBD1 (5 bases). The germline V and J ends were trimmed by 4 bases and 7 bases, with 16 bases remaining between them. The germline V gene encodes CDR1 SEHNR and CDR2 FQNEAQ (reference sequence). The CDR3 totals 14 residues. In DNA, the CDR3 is TGTGCCAGCAGCTCATCGGCGGGGCCGGGTGGCTACACCTTC. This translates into CASSSSAGPGGYTF.

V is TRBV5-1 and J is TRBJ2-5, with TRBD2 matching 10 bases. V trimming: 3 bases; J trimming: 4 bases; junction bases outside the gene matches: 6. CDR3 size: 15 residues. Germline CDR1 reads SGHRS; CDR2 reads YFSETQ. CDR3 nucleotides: TGCGCCAGCAGCTCCATAGCGGGGGGTTCAGAGACCCAGTACTTC. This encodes CASSSIAGGSETQYF.

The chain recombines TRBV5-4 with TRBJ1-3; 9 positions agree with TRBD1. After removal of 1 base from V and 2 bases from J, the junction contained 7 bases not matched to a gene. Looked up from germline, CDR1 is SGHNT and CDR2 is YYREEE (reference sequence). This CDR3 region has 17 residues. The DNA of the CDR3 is TGTGCCAGCAGCTTGTGGGGACAGGGTCCGCCTGGAAACACCATATATTTT. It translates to CASSLWGQGPPGNTIYF.

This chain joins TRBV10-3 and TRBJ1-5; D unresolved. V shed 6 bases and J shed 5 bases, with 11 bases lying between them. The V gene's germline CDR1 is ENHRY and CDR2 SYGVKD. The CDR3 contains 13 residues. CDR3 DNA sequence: TGTGCCATCAGCCACACCGAGGATCAGCCCCAGCATTTT. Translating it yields CAISHTEDQPQHF.

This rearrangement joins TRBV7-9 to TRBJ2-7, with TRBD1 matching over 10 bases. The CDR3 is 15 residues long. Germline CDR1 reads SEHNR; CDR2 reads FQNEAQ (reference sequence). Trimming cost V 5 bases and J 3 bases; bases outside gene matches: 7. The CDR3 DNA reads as TGTGCCAGCAGCCCCGGGACAGGGGAAGTCTACGAGCAGTACTTC. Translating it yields CASSPGTGEVYEQYF.

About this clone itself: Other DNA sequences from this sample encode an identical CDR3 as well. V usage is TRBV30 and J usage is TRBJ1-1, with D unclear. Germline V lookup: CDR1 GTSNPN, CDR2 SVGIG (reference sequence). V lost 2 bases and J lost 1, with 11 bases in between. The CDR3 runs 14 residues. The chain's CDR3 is CAWSPGIGNTEAFF. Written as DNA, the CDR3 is TGTGCCTGGAGTCCGGGGATCGGGAACACTGAAGCTTTCTTT.